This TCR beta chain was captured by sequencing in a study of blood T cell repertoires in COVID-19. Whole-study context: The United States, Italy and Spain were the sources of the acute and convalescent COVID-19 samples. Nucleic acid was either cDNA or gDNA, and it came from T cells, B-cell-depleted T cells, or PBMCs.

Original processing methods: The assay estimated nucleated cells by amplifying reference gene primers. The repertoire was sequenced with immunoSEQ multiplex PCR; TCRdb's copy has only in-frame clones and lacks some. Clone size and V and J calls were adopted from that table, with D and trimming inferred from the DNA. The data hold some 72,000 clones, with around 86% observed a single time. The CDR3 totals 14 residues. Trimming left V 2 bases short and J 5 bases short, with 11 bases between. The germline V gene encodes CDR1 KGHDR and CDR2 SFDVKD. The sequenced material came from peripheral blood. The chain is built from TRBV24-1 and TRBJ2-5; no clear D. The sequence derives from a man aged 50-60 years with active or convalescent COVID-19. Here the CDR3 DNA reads TGTGCCACCAGTGATTGGGCAGCACAGGAGACCCAGTACTTC. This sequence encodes CATSDWAAQETQYF.